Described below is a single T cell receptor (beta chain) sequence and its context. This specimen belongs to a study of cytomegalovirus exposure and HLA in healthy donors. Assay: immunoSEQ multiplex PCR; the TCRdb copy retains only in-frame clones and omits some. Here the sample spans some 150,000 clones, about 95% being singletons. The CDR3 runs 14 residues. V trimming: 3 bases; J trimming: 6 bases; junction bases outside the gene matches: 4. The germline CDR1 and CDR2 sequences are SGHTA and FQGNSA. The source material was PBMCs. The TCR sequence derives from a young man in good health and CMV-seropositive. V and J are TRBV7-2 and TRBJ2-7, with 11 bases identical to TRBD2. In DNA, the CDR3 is TGTGCCAGCAGCTTTAGCGGGAGGGCCCCCGAGCAGTACTTC. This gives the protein CASSFSGRAPEQYF.